Reported below is one T cell receptor (beta chain). This clone was seen just once. The antigen it binds to is not known. No base quality information exists; no much larger clone differs at one position. TCRbeta CDR3 regions were amplified from genomic DNA using the immunoSEQ Assay, a bias-controlled multiplex PCR. In the source study's methods: The number of nucleated cells in each sample was estimated by amplification of reference gene primers within the assay. To quantify the absolute abundance of each unique TCRbeta CDR3 rearrangement, sequence reads were collapsed and filtered. For each sample, productive Simpson clonality was calculated as the square root of Simpson's diversity index across productive rearrangements. The immuneACCESS repertoire file appears here via TCRdb, limited to in-frame rearrangements. These files lack a portion of the clones; in checked studies, under half of the deficit traces to unresolved V genes, and the cause of the others is not known. That table supplies the V and J calls and clone size; D and trimming were determined from the DNA. A total of about 70,000 clones appear in this sample, 80% to 90% of them only once. The ten biggest clones cover roughly 14% of the sample.

This specimen belongs to a study of blood T cell repertoires in COVID-19 (dated by TCRdb to 2018 to 2021). The study in broad terms: The collaborator samples originated in the United States, Italy and Spain and spanned the acute and convalescent phases of COVID-19. Deeply sampled blood TCRbeta repertoires from subjects exposed to, actively infected with, or recovered from COVID-19 were included in the dataset. HLA class I and class II types, where available, came from metadata supplied by the sample provider rather than from assay-based typing. The samples were drawn from two sources: the first 160 participants of the ongoing ImmuneRACE study, and 1,000 to 1,500 subjects contributed by 6 global collaborators. The material from the prospective study consisted of cDNA or gDNA derived from T cells, B-cell-depleted T cells, or PBMCs. The repertoires were made available in a free public database intended to serve as a resource for research on the immune response to SARS-CoV-2. A de-identified subject ID, COVID-19 status, age in years and sex were almost always included in the sample metadata. The paper's findings and limits, for the study overall: Clinical and demographic metadata were provided uncurated, with the amount varying by source and participant.

The CDR3 contains 11 residues, cysteine and phenylalanine counted. This entry keeps only the CDR3 DNA: 33 bases, framed from base 1. Looking up the germline V gene yields CDR1 MNHEY and CDR2 SVGAGI. Cut back by 7 bases and 2 bases, the V and J ends lie 5 bases apart. Each collaborating institution followed its own protocols to collect whole blood in K2EDTA tubes. Collaborator samples were shipped for TCRbeta analysis as frozen whole blood, isolated PBMCs, or DNA extracted from either sample type. Sample: peripheral blood. This TCR was recovered from an elderly man with acute or convalescent COVID-19. Recombination linked TRBV6-5 to TRBJ1-1, with no confident D gene call. The bases are TGTGCCAGCAAGAGTAACACTGAAGCTTTCTTT. Its protein reads: CASKSNTEAFF.